Listed below are T cell receptor beta chains from one sample, sequenced in a study of blood T cell repertoires in COVID-19. The protocol was immunoSEQ multiplex PCR, while the TCRdb copy is restricted to in-frame clones and leaves out a portion. The sample holds about 59,000 clones, around 79% seen once. The sequencing input was peripheral blood. Receptors originate from a woman aged 50 to 60 with active or convalescent COVID-19. CDR3s leave out the opening cysteine and the closing phenylalanine or tryptophan. Fields, in order: J gene, V gene, CDR3 protein.

TRBJ2-5	TRBV25-1	ASSGPGPGGETQY
TRBJ2-5	TRBV3-1/TRBV3-2	ASSLNWETQY
TRBJ2-3	TRBV27	ASSWGRLSTDTQY
TRBJ2-7	TRBV5-1	ASSLAGHTYEQY
TRBJ2-3	TRBV13	ASSLAGRSTDTQY
TRBJ2-5	TRBV18	ASSPGTRGLGTQY
TRBJ1-1	TRBV6-6	ASSFGQGAAEAF
TRBJ2-1	TRBV7-2	ASTFFPSSYNEQF
TRBJ2-3	TRBV5-8	ASSDGGLAGVTDTQY
TRBJ1-1	TRBV6-6	ASSDRGLAEAF
TRBJ1-5	TRBV5-1	ASSERQGGDQPQH
TRBJ2-1	TRBV7-9	ASSLVLAGNEQF
TRBJ2-5	TRBV3-1/TRBV3-2	ASSQAGLAGQETQY
TRBJ2-5	TRBV27	ASRSGWGETQY
TRBJ1-2	TRBV25-1	ASSETGELSYGYT
TRBJ1-3	TRBV9	ASSVVGGVGNTIY
TRBJ2-7	TRBV2	ASSIDRGSYEQY
TRBJ2-2	TRBV30	AWSVLGGTSGRRTGELF
TRBJ1-5	TRBV28	ASSSQTGGNQPQH
TRBJ1-5	TRBV6-5	ATSEQGASQPQH
TRBJ1-2	TRBV29-1	STHRANYGYT
TRBJ2-7	TRBV12-2	ASRYPPRTSDYEQY
TRBJ2-7	TRBV3-1/TRBV3-2	ASSQVAGKGEQY
TRBJ2-4	TRBV5-1	ASSLGSGRAGVNIQY
TRBJ1-1	TRBV6-6	ASSSRGGNTEAF